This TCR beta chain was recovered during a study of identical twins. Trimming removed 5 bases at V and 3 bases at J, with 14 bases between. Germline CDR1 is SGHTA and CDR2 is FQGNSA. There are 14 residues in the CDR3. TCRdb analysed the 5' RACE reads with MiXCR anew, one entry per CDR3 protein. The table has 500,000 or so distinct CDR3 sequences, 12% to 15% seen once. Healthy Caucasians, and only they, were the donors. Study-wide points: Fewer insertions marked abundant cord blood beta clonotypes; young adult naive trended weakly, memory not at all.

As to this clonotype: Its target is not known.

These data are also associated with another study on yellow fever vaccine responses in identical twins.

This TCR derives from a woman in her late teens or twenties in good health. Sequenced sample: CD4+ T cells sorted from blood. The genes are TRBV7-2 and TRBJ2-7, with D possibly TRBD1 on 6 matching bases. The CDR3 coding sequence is TGTGCCAGCAGCGTAGGGGGTGGTTACTACGAGCAGTACTTC. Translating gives CASSVGGGYYEQYF.